This T cell receptor (beta chain) was profiled in a study of response to subunit inactivated influenza vaccine. After removal of 2 bases from V and 9 bases from J, the junction contained 9 bases not matched to a gene. There are 16 residues in the CDR3. Per the germline V gene, CDR1 is ENHRY and CDR2 is SYGVKD. MiXCR, applied by TCRdb to the RT-PCR reads, yields one record per CDR3 protein. The sample records 800,000 to 1,000,000 distinct CDR3 sequences, 21% being singletons. Study-level points and caveats: Each seasonal influenza vaccination recruits few new T cells, the authors suggested.

Of note for this clonotype: Its antigen is undetermined.

The genes are TRBV10-3 and TRBJ2-1; 11 nucleotides align to TRBD2. This TCR derives from a man between 45 and 60 years old who received an inactivated influenza vaccine. Source: PBMCs from blood, taken 5 days after vaccination. In DNA, the CDR3 is TGTGCCATCAGTGAGACGACTAGCGGGACCGACACTGAGCAGTTCTTC. This gives the protein CAISETTSGTDTEQFF.